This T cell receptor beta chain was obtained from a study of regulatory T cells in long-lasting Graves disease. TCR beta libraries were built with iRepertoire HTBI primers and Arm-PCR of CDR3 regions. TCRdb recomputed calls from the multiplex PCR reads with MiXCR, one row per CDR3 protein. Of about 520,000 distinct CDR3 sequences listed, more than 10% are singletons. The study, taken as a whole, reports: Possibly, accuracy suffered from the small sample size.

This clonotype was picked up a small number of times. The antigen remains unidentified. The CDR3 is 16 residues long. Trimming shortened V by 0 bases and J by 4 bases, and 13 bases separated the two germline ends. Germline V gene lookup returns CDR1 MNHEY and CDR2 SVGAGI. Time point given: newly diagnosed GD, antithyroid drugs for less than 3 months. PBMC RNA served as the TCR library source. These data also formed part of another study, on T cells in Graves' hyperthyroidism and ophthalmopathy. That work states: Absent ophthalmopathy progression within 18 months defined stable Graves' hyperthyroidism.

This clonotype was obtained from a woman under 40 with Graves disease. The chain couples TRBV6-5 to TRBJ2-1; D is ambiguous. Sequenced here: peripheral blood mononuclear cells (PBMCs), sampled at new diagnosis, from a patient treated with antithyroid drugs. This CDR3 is CASSYSGNPRYNEQFF. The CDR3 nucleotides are TGTGCCAGCAGTTACTCAGGGAACCCTCGTTACAATGAGCAGTTCTTC.